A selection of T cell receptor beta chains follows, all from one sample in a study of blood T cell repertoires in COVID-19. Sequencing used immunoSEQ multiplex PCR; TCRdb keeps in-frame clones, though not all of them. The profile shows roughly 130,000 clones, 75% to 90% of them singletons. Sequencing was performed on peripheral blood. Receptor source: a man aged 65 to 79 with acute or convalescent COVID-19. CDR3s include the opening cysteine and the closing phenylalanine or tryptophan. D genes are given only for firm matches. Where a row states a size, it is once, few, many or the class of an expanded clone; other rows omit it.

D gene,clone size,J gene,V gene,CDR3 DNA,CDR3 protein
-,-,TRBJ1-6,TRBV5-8,TGTGCCAGCAGCGGAATCACAGGGTCCAGTAGTTCACCCCTCCACTTT,CASSGITGSSSSPLHF
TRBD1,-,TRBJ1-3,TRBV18,TGTGCCAGCTCCCAGGGCCGGACAGGGAATGGAAACACCATATATTTT,CASSQGRTGNGNTIYF
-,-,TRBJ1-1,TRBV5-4,TGTGCCAGCAGCTCGCTAAGGGGGACCGGGACTGAAGCTTTCTTT,CASSSLRGTGTEAFF
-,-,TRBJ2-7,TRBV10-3,TGTGCCATCAGTGAAGGAGTCAAGGGAGGAGAGCAGTACTTC,CAISEGVKGGEQYF
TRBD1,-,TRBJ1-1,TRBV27,TGTGCCAGCAGTTCCCGGACAGGGGGTATCTTGACGAACACTGAAGCTTTCTTT,CASSSRTGGILTNTEAFF
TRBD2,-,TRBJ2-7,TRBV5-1,TGCGCCAGCAGCCAGGGACTAGCGGGGGGCCCATCCTCCTACGAGCAGTACTTC,CASSQGLAGGPSSYEQYF
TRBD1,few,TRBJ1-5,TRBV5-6,TGTGCCAGCAGCTTGGGGACAGGCCTCAATCAGCCCCAGCATTTT,CASSLGTGLNQPQHF
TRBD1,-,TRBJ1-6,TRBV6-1,TGTGCCAGCAGTGACAGGGGGTCCAACTTCGGTTCACCCCTCCACTTT,CASSDRGSNFGSPLHF
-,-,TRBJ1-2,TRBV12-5,TGTGCTAGTGCCTCTCATGGGGCAGGCGGAGGCTACACCTTC,CASASHGAGGGYTF
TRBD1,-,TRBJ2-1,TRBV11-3,TGTGCCAGCAGCTTAGGGCAGGGGGCGATTGGTGAGCAGTTCTTC,CASSLGQGAIGEQFF
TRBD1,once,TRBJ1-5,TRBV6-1,TGTGCCAGCAGTGAATTGACAGGGGGGGAACCCCAGCATTTT,CASSELTGGEPQHF
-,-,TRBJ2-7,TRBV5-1,TGCGCCAGCAGCTTGGGGGCAGGGCCTTACTACGAGCAGTACTTC,CASSLGAGPYYEQYF
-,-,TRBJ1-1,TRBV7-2,TGTGCCAGCAGCTCCAACTTTTATAAAAACGGTGAAGCTTTCTTT,CASSSNFYKNGEAFF
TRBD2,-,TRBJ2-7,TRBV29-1,TGCAGCGTTGTTCCTAGCGGCTCCTACGAGCAGTACTTC,CSVVPSGSYEQYF
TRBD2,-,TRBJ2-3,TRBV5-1,TGCGCCAGCAGCTTGGATTGGGGGGGAACAGATACGCAGTATTTT,CASSLDWGGTDTQYF
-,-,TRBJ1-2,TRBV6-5,TGTGCCAGCAGTTCCTTGGACAGAGGAGGAAATGGCTACACCTTC,CASSSLDRGGNGYTF
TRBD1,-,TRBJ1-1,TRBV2,TGTGCCAGCAGTTCCGGGACAGGGGCCGGGAACACTGAAGCTTTCTTT,CASSSGTGAGNTEAFF
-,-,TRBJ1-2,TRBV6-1,TGTGCCAGCAGTGAAAACATCGCTCGACAGCACTATGGCTACACCTTC,CASSENIARQHYGYTF
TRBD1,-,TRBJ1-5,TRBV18,TGTGCCAGCTCATCAAGACAGGGCAACAATCAGCCCCAGCATTTT,CASSSRQGNNQPQHF
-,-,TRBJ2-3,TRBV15,TGTGCCACCAGCAGAGATCAAGGAGCCACAGATACGCAGTATTTT,CATSRDQGATDTQYF
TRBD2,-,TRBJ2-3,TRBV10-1,TGCGCCAGCAGTGAGGCGACGGGGGGAGCCGATACGCAGTATTTT,CASSEATGGADTQYF
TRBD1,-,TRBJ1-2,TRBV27,TGTGCCAGCAGTCCCCGACAGGGGGTCATAGGGTATGGCTACACCTTC,CASSPRQGVIGYGYTF
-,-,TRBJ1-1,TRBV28,TGTGCCAGCAGTCCCCATTCAGGGAACACTGAAGCTTTCTTT,CASSPHSGNTEAFF
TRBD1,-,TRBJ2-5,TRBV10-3,TGTGCCATCAGTGAGTCCAAGACAGGGGAGGAAGAGACCCAGTACTTC,CAISESKTGEEETQYF
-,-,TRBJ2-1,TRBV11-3,TGTGCCAGCAGCTTAAGGGGCGATGAGCAGTTCTTC,CASSLRGDEQFF
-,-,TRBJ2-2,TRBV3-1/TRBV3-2,TGTGCCAGCAGCCAACAGGTCGCGAACACCGGGGAGCTGTTTTTT,CASSQQVANTGELFF
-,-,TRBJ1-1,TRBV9,TGTGCCAGCAGCGTAGGCAGGCTGAACACTGAAGCTTTCTTT,CASSVGRLNTEAFF
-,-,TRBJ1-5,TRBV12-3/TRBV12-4,TGTGCCAGCAGTTTACAGGACTGGCAGCCCCAGCATTTT,CASSLQDWQPQHF
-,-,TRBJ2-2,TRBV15,TGTGCCACCAGCAGAGGGACAGACACCGGGGAGCTGTTTTTT,CATSRGTDTGELFF
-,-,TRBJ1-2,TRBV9,TGTGCCAGCAGCTCGGGAGGCCTCTATGGCTACACCTTC,CASSSGGLYGYTF
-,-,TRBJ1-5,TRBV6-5,TGTGCCAGCAGTTACAGGGGTCTCTCTCAGCCCCAGCATTTT,CASSYRGLSQPQHF
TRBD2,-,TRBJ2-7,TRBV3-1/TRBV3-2,TGTGCCAGCAGCCTCAGCGGGGGGGGCGAGCAGTACTTC,CASSLSGGGEQYF
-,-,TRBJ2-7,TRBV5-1,TGCGCCAGCAGCGGCGCGGGGCAGGGTCCGTACGAGCAGTACTTC,CASSGAGQGPYEQYF
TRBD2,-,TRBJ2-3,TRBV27,TGTGCCAGCGGGCCTCGGGGGGGCAGGACAGATACGCAGTATTTT,CASGPRGGRTDTQYF
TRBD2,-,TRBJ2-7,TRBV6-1,TGTGCCAGCAGTGGGACTAGCGGGGGGGCTTTCTCCTACGAGCAGTACTTC,CASSGTSGGAFSYEQYF
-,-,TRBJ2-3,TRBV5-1,TGCGCCAGCAGCTTTGGAGTCTCTAGCACAGATACGCAGTATTTT,CASSFGVSSTDTQYF
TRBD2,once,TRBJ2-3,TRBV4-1,TGCGCCAGCAGCCGAGGACTAGCGGTAGATACGCAGTATTTT,CASSRGLAVDTQYF
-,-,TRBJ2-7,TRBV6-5,TGTGCCAGCAGTAGGGCGGGGTCCTCCTACGAGCAGTACTTC,CASSRAGSSYEQYF
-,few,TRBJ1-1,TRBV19,TGTGCCAGTACCATGCCCCGGTTGTCGACTGAAGCTTTCTTT,CASTMPRLSTEAFF
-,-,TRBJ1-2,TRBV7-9,TGTGCCAGCAGCTTATCCCTCTCCGCGGGCTACACCTTC,CASSLSLSAGYTF
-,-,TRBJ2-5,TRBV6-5,TGTGCCAGCAGTTTAGGGGCGGGGGCCCCAACCCAGTACTTC,CASSLGAGAPTQYF
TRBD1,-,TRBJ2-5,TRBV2,TGTGCCAGCAGTGAGGACAGGGGGCGAGAGACCCAGTACTTC,CASSEDRGRETQYF
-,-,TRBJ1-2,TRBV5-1,TGCGCCAGCAGCTTGGGAAGGGGTGATGGCTACACCTTC,CASSLGRGDGYTF
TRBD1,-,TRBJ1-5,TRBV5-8,TGTGCCAGCAGCTTGGGACAGGGCGTCAATCAGCCCCAGCATTTT,CASSLGQGVNQPQHF
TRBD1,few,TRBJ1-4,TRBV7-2,TGTGCCAGCAGTCCCAGGGGGACAACTAATGAAAAACTGTTTTTT,CASSPRGTTNEKLFF
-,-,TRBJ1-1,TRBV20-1,TGCAGTGCTAGAGTAGTCACTGAAGCTTTCTTT,CSARVVTEAFF
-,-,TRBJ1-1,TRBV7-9,TGTGCCAGCAGCGGAGGAGGGTCGAAATGGGACACTGAAGCTTTCTTT,CASSGGGSKWDTEAFF
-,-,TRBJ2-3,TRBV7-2,TGTGCCAGCAGCCAACGTAGGGGGGGGCCTGGCACAGATACGCAGTATTTT,CASSQRRGGPGTDTQYF
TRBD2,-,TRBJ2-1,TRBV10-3,TGTGCCATCAGTAGGACTAGCGGGGGGGCCTACAATGAGCAGTTCTTC,CAISRTSGGAYNEQFF
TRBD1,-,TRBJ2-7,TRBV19,TGTGCCAGTAGTATCTTGACAGGGGAAACCTACGAGCAGTACTTC,CASSILTGETYEQYF
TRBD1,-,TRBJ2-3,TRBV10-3,TGTGCCATCAGTGAGACAGGGGGCTTAGGCTCTACGCAGTATTTT,CAISETGGLGSTQYF
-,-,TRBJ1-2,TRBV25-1,TGTGCCAGCAGTGAAGGGGGGGTGGCCCTGGCGAATGGCTACACCTTC,CASSEGGVALANGYTF